These T cell receptor beta chains were read from a single sample in a study of T cells in Graves' hyperthyroidism and ophthalmopathy. TCRdb re-derived calls from the multiplex PCR reads in MiXCR, one entry per CDR3 protein. In the table there are 540,000 or so distinct CDR3 sequences, around 14% of which are singletons. Sequences were obtained from blood. The receptors here all came from a woman aged 25 to 39 with Graves' hyperthyroidism. Both conserved end residues are part of each CDR3. Fields, in order: clone size, V gene, J gene, D gene, CDR3 protein, CDR3 DNA. D genes are given only for firm matches. Part of the rows lack a size; the others show once, few, many or a class for expanded clones.

few	TRBV27	TRBJ2-3	NA	CASYTGLVDADTQYF	TGTGCCAGCTACACGGGCCTCGTGGACGCAGATACGCAGTATTTT
many	TRBV6-6	TRBJ2-1	TRBD2	CASSYGREGLGQFF	TGTGCCAGCAGTTACGGGCGGGAGGGCCTTGGGCAGTTCTTC
few	TRBV25-1	TRBJ2-3	TRBD2	CASSERPSGSSDTQYF	TGTGCCAGCAGTGAACGTCCTAGCGGGAGTTCAGATACGCAGTATTTT
many	TRBV7-2	TRBJ2-3	NA	CASSLVADVGTQYF	TGTGCCAGCAGCTTAGTCGCAGATGTAGGTACGCAGTATTTT
few	TRBV4-2	TRBJ2-3	TRBD2	CASSQRLAGLTDTQYF	TGTGCCAGCAGCCAACGGCTAGCGGGACTCACAGATACGCAGTATTTT
many	TRBV30	TRBJ2-7	TRBD1	CAWSGDRGSYEQYF	TGTGCCTGGTCTGGGGACAGGGGTTCCTACGAGCAGTACTTC
many	TRBV5-1	TRBJ1-2	NA	CASSLDFRGYTF	TGCGCCAGCAGCTTGGATTTTCGAGGCTACACCTTC
many	TRBV2	TRBJ2-1	TRBD2	CASSVSSGGHNEQFF	TGTGCCAGCAGTGTCTCTAGCGGGGGCCACAATGAGCAGTTCTTC
many	TRBV18	TRBJ2-2	NA	CASSPLQENTGELFF	TGTGCCAGCTCACCATTGCAAGAGAACACCGGGGAGCTGTTTTTT
NA	TRBV5-1	TRBJ2-7	TRBD1	CASSPGTDTSYEQYF	TGCGCCAGCAGCCCCGGGACAGATACCTCCTACGAGCAGTACTTC
once	TRBV28	TRBJ2-1	NA	CASLGTARPYNEQFF	TGTGCCAGCTTAGGGACCGCGAGGCCCTACAATGAGCAGTTCTTC
many	TRBV27	TRBJ1-1	NA	CASSLFGGNTEAFF	TGTGCCAGCAGTTTATTCGGGGGGAACACTGAAGCTTTCTTT
NA	TRBV9	TRBJ2-7	NA	CASSVGGFDEQYF	TGTGCCAGCAGCGTAGGAGGTTTTGACGAGCAGTACTTC
NA	TRBV4-1	TRBJ1-5	TRBD1	CASSQVGTGRGQPQHF	TGCGCCAGCAGCCAAGTTGGGACAGGGCGTGGGCAGCCCCAGCATTTT
NA	TRBV7-9	TRBJ2-1	NA	CASSLVSGGYLLSSYNEQFF	TGTGCCAGCAGCTTAGTCTCCGGGGGCTACCTCTTAAGCTCCTACAATGAGCAGTTCTTC
few	TRBV12-3/TRBV12-4	TRBJ1-6	NA	CASGSGSSYNSPLHF	TGTGCCAGCGGATCAGGCAGCTCCTATAATTCACCCCTCCACTTT
many	TRBV20-1	TRBJ2-3	TRBD2	CSAPRLAGGGDTQYF	TGCAGTGCTCCCCGACTAGCGGGAGGCGGGGATACGCAGTATTTT
many	TRBV6-1	TRBJ1-1	NA	CASSLGTALTEAFF	TGTGCCAGCAGTTTAGGGACGGCGCTCACTGAAGCTTTCTTT
many	TRBV20-1	TRBJ2-1	TRBD2	CSAEGRLAGGPLDEQFF	TGCAGTGCTGAGGGCCGGCTAGCGGGAGGGCCCCTCGATGAGCAGTTCTTC
many	TRBV5-1	TRBJ1-5	TRBD1	CASSFEGAQPQHF	TGCGCCAGCAGCTTCGAGGGGGCTCAGCCCCAGCATTTT
few	TRBV19	TRBJ2-7	NA	CASSTEQGAYEQYF	TGTGCCAGTAGTACCGAACAGGGTGCCTACGAGCAGTACTTC
NA	TRBV10-3	TRBJ1-5	TRBD1	CAISDEDRGGQPQHF	TGTGCCATCAGTGATGAGGACAGGGGAGGACAGCCCCAGCATTTT